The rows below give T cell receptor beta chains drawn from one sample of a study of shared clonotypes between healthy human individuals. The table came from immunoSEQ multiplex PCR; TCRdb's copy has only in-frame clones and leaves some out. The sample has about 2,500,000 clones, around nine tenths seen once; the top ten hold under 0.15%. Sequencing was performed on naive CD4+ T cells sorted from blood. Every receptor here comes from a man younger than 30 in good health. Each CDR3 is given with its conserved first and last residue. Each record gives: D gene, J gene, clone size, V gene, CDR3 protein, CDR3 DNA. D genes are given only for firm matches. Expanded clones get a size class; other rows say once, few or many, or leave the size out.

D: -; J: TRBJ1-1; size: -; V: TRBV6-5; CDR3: CASKAMGPTNTEAFF; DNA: TGTGCCAGCAAAGCCATGGGGCCAACAAACACTGAAGCTTTCTTT
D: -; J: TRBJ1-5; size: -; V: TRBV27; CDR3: CASSSEQGGGNQPQHF; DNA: TGTGCCAGCAGTTCCGAACAGGGAGGTGGCAATCAGCCCCAGCATTTT
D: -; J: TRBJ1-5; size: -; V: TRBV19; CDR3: CASSAGPFSNQPQHF; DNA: TGTGCCAGTTCTGCCGGCCCATTTAGCAATCAGCCCCAGCATTTT
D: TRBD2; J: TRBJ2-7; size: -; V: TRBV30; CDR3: CAWSVLAGLF; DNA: TGTGCCTGGAGTGTACTAGCGGGACTGTTC
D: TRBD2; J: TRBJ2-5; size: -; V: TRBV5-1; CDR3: CASSLGLLAGEETQYF; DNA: TGCGCCAGCAGCTTGGGGCTTTTAGCGGGGGAAGAGACCCAGTACTTC
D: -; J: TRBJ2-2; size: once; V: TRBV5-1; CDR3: CASNEPGLNTGELFF; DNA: TGCGCCAGCAACGAACCGGGATTGAACACCGGGGAGCTGTTTTTT
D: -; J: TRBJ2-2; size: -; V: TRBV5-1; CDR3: CASSSRDPNTGELFF; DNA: TGCGCCAGCAGCTCCCGGGACCCGAACACCGGGGAGCTGTTTTTT
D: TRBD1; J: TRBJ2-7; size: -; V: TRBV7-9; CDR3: CASSSNRGPYEQYF; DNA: TGTGCCAGCAGCTCGAACAGGGGCCCCTACGAGCAGTACTTC
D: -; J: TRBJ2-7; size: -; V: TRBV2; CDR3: CASSLRQDYEQYF; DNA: TGTGCCAGCAGCCTCAGACAGGACTACGAGCAGTACTTC
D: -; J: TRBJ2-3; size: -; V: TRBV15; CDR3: CATSRYVVGGDTQYF; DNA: TGTGCCACCAGCAGATATGTTGTAGGGGGAGATACGCAGTATTTT
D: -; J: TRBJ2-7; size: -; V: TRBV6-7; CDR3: CASSSTRLVPSYEQYF; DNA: TGTGCCAGCAGTTCTACCCGACTCGTTCCCTCCTACGAGCAGTACTTC
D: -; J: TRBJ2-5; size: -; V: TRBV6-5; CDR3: CASQGRVTQYF; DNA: TGTGCCAGCCAGGGGCGGGTGACCCAGTACTTC
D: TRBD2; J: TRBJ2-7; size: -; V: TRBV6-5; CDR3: CASSYLSGGTYEQYF; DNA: TGTGCCAGCAGTTATCTTAGCGGGGGAACCTACGAGCAGTACTTC
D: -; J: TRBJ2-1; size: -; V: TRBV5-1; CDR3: CASSLAGVPSYNEQFF; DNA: TGCGCCAGCAGCTTGGCGGGGGTACCATCCTACAATGAGCAGTTCTTC
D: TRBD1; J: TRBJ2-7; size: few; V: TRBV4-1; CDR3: CASSHRTGIGHEQYF; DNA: TGCGCCAGCAGCCATAGGACAGGAATCGGCCACGAGCAGTACTTC
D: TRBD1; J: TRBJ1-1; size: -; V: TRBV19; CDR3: CASSDPGQGSTEAFF; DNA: TGTGCCAGTAGTGACCCGGGACAGGGATCCACTGAAGCTTTCTTT